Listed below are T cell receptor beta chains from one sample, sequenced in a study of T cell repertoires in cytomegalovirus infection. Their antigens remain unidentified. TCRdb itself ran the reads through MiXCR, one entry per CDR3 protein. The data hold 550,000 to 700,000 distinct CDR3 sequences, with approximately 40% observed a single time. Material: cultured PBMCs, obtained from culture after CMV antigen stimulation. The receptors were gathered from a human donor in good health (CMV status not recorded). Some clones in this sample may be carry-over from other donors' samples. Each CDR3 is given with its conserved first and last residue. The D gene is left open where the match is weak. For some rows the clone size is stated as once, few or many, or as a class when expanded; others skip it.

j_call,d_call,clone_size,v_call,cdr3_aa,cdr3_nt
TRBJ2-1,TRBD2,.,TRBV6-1,CASSEALAGVRLADEQFF,TGTGCCAGCAGTGAAGCTTTAGCGGGAGTGCGCTTGGCCGATGAGCAGTTCTTC
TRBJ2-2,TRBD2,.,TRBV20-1,CSARDPRRLAGVSGELFF,TGCAGTGCTAGAGATCCTCGAAGACTAGCGGGGGTGTCGGGGGAGCTGTTTTTT
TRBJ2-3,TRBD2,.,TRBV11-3,CASSPRGTSGVHADTQYF,TGTGCCAGCAGCCCACGAGGGACTAGCGGAGTTCACGCAGATACGCAGTATTTT
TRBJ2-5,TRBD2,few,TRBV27,CASSPLASGGQETQYF,TGTGCCAGCAGCCCTCTGGCTAGCGGGGGACAAGAGACCCAGTACTTC
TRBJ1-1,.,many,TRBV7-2,CASSPPLGEVGTEAFF,TGTGCCAGCAGCCCCCCCCTTGGGGAGGTGGGCACTGAAGCTTTCTTT
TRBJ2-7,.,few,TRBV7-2,CASSLRWGYEQYF,TGTGCCAGCAGTCTAAGGTGGGGGTACGAGCAGTACTTC
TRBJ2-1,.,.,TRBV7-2,CASSPRGAGGSTYNEQFF,TGTGCCAGCAGCCCTAGAGGGGCAGGGGGGAGCACCTACAATGAGCAGTTCTTC
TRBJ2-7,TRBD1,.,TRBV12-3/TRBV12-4,CASSFGGAWDRDLFSSYEQYF,TGTGCCAGCAGTTTTGGCGGGGCTTGGGACAGGGACCTATTTAGCTCCTACGAGCAGTACTTC
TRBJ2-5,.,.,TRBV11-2,CASSLKDPGETQYF,TGTGCCAGCAGCTTAAAGGATCCCGGGGAGACCCAGTACTTC
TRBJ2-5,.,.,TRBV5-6,CASSLLPETQYF,TGTGCCAGCAGCTTGTTACCGGAGACCCAGTACTTC
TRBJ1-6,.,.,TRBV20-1,CSASLASGNSPLHF,TGCAGTGCTAGTTTGGCGTCGGGTAATTCACCCCTCCACTTT
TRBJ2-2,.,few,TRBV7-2,CASSPRVPTNTGELFF,TGTGCCAGCAGCCCCAGGGTTCCGACGAACACCGGGGAGCTGTTTTTT
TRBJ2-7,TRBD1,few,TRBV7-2,CASSLQGAQSYEQYF,TGTGCCAGCAGCCTACAGGGGGCGCAGTCCTACGAGCAGTACTTC
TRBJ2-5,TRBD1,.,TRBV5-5,CASRRTRGQGETQYF,TGTGCCAGCAGACGAACGAGGGGGCAGGGAGAGACCCAGTACTTC
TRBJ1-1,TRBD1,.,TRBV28,CASSFAQGAYGPFITEAFF,TGTGCCAGCAGTTTCGCACAGGGGGCTTATGGGCCCTTTATCACTGAAGCTTTCTTT
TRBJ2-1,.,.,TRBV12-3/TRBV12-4,CASRSYNEQFF,TGTGCCAGCAGAAGCTACAATGAGCAGTTCTTC
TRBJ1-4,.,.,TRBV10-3,CAISEFADLNEKLFF,TGTGCCATCAGTGAATTTGCGGACCTCAATGAAAAACTGTTTTTT
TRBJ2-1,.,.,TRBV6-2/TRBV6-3,CASSSATLYNEQFF,TGTGCCAGCAGTTCAGCTACCCTTTACAATGAGCAGTTCTTC
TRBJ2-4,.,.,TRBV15,CATSRDYEGGILAKNIQYF,TGTGCCACCAGCAGAGATTATGAGGGAGGCATATTAGCCAAAAACATTCAGTACTTC
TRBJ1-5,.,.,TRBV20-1,CSARGGGGLDQPQHF,TGCAGTGCTAGAGGCGGCGGGGGCTTAGATCAGCCCCAGCATTTT
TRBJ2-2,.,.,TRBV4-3,CASSQVTGELFF,TGCGCCAGCAGCCAAGTGACCGGGGAGCTGTTTTTT
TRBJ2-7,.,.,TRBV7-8,CASSPRWEKYEQYF,TGTGCCAGCAGCCCCAGGTGGGAGAAGTACGAGCAGTACTTC
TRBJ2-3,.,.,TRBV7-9,CASSPERDTQYF,TGTGCCAGCAGCCCAGAACGGGATACGCAGTATTTT
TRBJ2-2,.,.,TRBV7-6,CASSLGPRANTGELFF,TGTGCCAGCAGCTTAGGGCCGCGGGCGAACACCGGGGAGCTGTTTTTT
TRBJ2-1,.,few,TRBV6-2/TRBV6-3,CASSYQAQFF,TGTGCCAGCAGTTACCAAGCTCAGTTCTTC
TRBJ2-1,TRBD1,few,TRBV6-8,CASVTGRQGLNEQFF,TGTGCCAGCGTTACGGGCCGACAGGGGCTCAATGAGCAGTTCTTC
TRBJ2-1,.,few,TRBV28,CASSSREANNEQFF,TGTGCCAGCAGTTCCCGCGAGGCGAACAATGAGCAGTTCTTC
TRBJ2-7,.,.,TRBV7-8,CASSLARVSYEQYF,TGTGCCAGCAGCTTAGCGCGGGTTTCCTACGAGCAGTACTTC
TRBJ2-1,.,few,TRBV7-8,CASSSLEPHEQFF,TGTGCCAGCAGCTCCCTGGAACCTCATGAGCAGTTCTTC
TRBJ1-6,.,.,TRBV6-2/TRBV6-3,CASSSRGARSSYNSPLHF,TGTGCCAGCAGTTCTAGGGGTGCGAGGAGCTCCTATAATTCACCCCTCCACTTT
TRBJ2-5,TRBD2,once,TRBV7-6,CASSLGLAGAWETQYF,TGTGCCAGCAGCTTGGGACTAGCGGGAGCGTGGGAGACCCAGTACTTC
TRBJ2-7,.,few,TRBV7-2,CASSLSAPTYEQYF,TGTGCCAGCAGCCTTAGTGCCCCCACCTACGAGCAGTACTTC
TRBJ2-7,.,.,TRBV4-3,CASSQGQYYEQYF,TGCGCCAGCAGCCAAGGACAGTACTACGAGCAGTACTTC
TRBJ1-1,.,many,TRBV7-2,CASSFPAPPTAFF,TGTGCCAGCAGCTTCCCGGCCCCACCGACAGCTTTCTTT
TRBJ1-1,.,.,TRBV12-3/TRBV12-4,CASSAQRGASEAFF,TGTGCCAGCAGTGCCCAACGGGGGGCATCTGAAGCTTTCTTT